This T cell receptor (beta chain) came from a study of identical twins. This clonotype turned up a few times. V was pared by 2 bases and J by 4 bases, with 16 bases between. Germline V CDR1 and CDR2: DFQATT, SNEGSKA (reference sequence). This CDR3 region has 15 residues. TCRdb reprocessed the 5' RACE reads via MiXCR and lists one record per CDR3 protein. The data contain roughly 690,000 distinct CDR3 sequences, approximately 21% of them singletons. This same sample was also taken into another study, of T cells expressing NK-cell markers.

V gene TRBV20-1 combines with J gene TRBJ2-3, with D perhaps being TRBD1 or TRBD2 (6 bases each). The receptor comes from a woman under 30 in good health. The source material was PBMCs. The CDR3 reads CSARYTGWGADTQYF. The CDR3, as DNA: TGCAGTGCTAGATACACAGGGTGGGGGGCAGATACGCAGTATTTT.